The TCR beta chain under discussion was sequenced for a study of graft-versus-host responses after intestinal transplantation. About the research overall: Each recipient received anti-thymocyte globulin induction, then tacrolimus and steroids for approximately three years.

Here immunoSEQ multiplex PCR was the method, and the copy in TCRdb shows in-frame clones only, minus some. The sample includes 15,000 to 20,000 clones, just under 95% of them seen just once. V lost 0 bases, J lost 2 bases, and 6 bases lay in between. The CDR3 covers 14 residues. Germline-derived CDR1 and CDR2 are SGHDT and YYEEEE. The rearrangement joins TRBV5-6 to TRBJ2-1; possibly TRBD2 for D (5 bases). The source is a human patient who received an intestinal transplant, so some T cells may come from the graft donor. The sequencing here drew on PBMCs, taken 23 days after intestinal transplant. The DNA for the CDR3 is TGTGCCAGCAGCTTGGAAGCGGCCTACAATGAGCAGTTCTTC. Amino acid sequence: CASSLEAAYNEQFF.